This T cell receptor beta chain appears in the sequencing data of a study of CD4 T cells in relation to SARS-CoV-2 and coronaviruses (dated by TCRdb to about 2021). Describing the broader study: In the ViraFEST assay, PBMCs were cultured with antigen for under 12 days, after which TCR beta CDR3s were sequenced to identify antigen-specific clonal expansions. HLA restriction was mapped for shared crossreactive spike epitopes using patient-derived lymphoblastoid cell lines. Memory CD4+ T cell crossreactivity between SARS-CoV-2 and common cold coronavirus spike proteins was assessed at the TCR clonotype level in the study. The Adaptive Biotechnologies TCR-sequencing kit was used to sequence samples from three pre-COVID donors and the naive versus memory experiments, while other data came from Illumina-based sequencing. Expansion assays from other donors in the study were sequenced with a different, Illumina-based TCR-beta assay. An HIV-1 Nef peptide pool or a no-peptide culture served as the negative reference condition. What the authors observed across the whole study: Since the crossreactivity analysis centred on spike protein, crossreactivity against other viral proteins was not assessed. Memory CD4+ clonotypes crossrecognizing SARS-CoV-2 and at least one common cold coronavirus spike were found in approximately 60% of donors. The study was limited by small numbers of patients and tested TCRs. Pre-pandemic and post-infection samples were not both contributed by any donor, so tracing of the source of pre-existing responses was limited. Crossreactive clones showed significantly weaker SARS-CoV-2-driven expansion than monoreactive clones, consistent with antigenic imprinting.

The germline V gene supplies CDR1 MRHNA and CDR2 SNTAGT. Ends trimmed: V by 4 bases, J by 2 bases; bases unmatched to a gene: 4. Its CDR3 holds 14 amino acids, cysteine through phenylalanine. Only the CDR3 portion is preserved as DNA: 42 bases, with reading frame beginning at the first base. CD4+ T cells from unexposed donors were collected before the COVID-19 pandemic (2011-2018). The EasySep CD4+ T cell isolation kit was used to isolate CD4+ T cells once the cultures had run for about 11 days. Unexposed donor CD4+ T cells were tested for reactivity to SARS-CoV-2 S and N and four common cold coronavirus spike pools, as cell number allowed. Approximately 1.8 million PBMCs per well were cultured in IMDM with roughly 5% human AB serum and about 10 IU/ml IL-2. Half of the culture medium was replaced with fresh IL-2-containing medium on days 3 and 7. Each peptide culture condition was generally run in triplicate replicate wells. Leukapheresis product for the unexposed donors was bought commercially. Ficoll-Paque PLUS gradient centrifugation was used to isolate PBMCs from either whole blood or leukapheresis product. The PBMCs went either fresh into the expansion assay or into cryopreservation at -140 degrees C. The QIAamp Micro DNA Kit was used to extract genomic DNA from the CD4+ T cells.

In regard to this clone: The antigen this receptor binds is unknown. No base qualities exist here, and no much larger clone lies one base off it.

To prepare the library, the immunoSEQ multiplex PCR assay was applied. The study's processing was this. During preprocessing, nonproductive sequences were removed, along with CDR3s that did not begin with C, did not end with F or W, or were shorter than 7 amino acids. Antigen-specific clonotypes were called with the MANAFEST web app, based on expansion relative to reference and other culture wells. A clone was considered positive if the clone showed significant expansion compared with the reference culture in 2 of 3 replicate wells at an FDR below 0.05. A further requirement for positive clones was significant expansion compared with all other tandem wells, along with an odds ratio above 5. Pairwise Levenshtein distance, computed with the stringdist R package after three terminal residues were trimmed from each end, was used as the measure of CDR3 homology. In its TCRdb copy, this immuneACCESS table keeps in-frame sequences only and misses some clones. Where compared with another copy, unresolved V genes explain less than half of these, and the others have no known cause. V, J and clone size are taken as reported in that table, and D and trimming were inferred from the DNA itself. The sample records some 29,000 clones, less than 85% of which are singletons. The ten largest clones capture roughly 14% of the sample.

Sequenced sample: CD4+ T cells from PBMCs, cultured in vitro. This chain joins TRBV6-4 to TRBJ2-5, and 7 junctional nucleotides match TRBD1. The receptor was isolated from a human donor in good health. In nucleotides, the sequence is TGTGCCAGCAGTGTTCCCAGGGGGCAAGAGACCCAGTACTTC. It translates to CASSVPRGQETQYF.